The 29 T cell receptor beta chains presented below share a single source sample, sequenced in a study of blood T cell repertoires in COVID-19. Profiling relied on immunoSEQ multiplex PCR, and the TCRdb table lists in-frame clones only, not all of them. The top ten clones hold roughly 6.3% of a sample with hundreds of thousands of clones, about 83% of them seen once. Sequenced input: PBMCs or T cells enriched from blood (not recorded which). The receptor source for this set is a middle-aged woman who had recovered from COVID-19.

The table lists this clone with a few counts. The chain is built from TRBV28 and TRBJ2-1; TRBD1 aligns across 9 bases. CDR1 is MDHEN, CDR2 SYDVKM, per germline. V dropped 5 bases and J dropped 1; count of bases not matched to a gene: 9. This CDR3 comprises 17 residues. In DNA form, the CDR3 reads TGTGCCAGCAGTGCCTCTACAGGGGGCAAGTCCTACAATGAGCAGTTCTTC. This sequence encodes CASSASTGGKSYNEQFF.

The chain joins TRBV5-8 to TRBJ1-5, with TRBD1 as a possible D gene (6 bases). The CDR3 loop spans 15 amino acids. The V and J ends lost 4 bases and 4 bases respectively, with 15 bases between them. Looked up from germline, CDR1 is SGHTS and CDR2 is YDEGEE. CDR3 bases: TGTGCCAGCAGCCCCGGACAGACTCGAAATCAGCCCCAGCATTTT. Amino acid sequence: CASSPGQTRNQPQHF.

The chain has TRBV11-2 and TRBJ1-1; no definite D call. Deletions cut 3 bases from V and 0 bases from J, with 11 bases between. Germline CDR1 reads SGHAT; CDR2 reads FQNNGV. The CDR3 has 15 amino acids. CDR3 nucleotides: TGTGCCAGCAGCTTGATGGTTGGGCTGAACACTGAAGCTTTCTTT. This encodes CASSLMVGLNTEAFF. Full variable domain (rest looked up from reference TRBV11-2 and TRBJ1-1): EAGVAQSPRYKIIEKRQSVAFWCNPISGHATLYWYQQILGQGPKLLIQFQNNGVVDDSQLPKDRFSAERLKGVDSTLKIQPAKLEDSAVYLCASSLMVGLNTEAFFGQGTRLTVV.

The rearrangement links TRBV19 to TRBJ2-3; perhaps TRBD2 as D (6 bases). The CDR3 contains 14 residues. CDR1 LNHDA and CDR2 SQIVND come from the germline V gene (reference sequence). Between the trimmed V and J ends, which lost 2 bases and 0 bases, there was a span of 6 bases. Here the CDR3 reads CASSIRGSTDTQYF. CDR3 sequence (DNA): TGTGCCAGTAGTATACGGGGGAGCACAGATACGCAGTATTTT.

For this clone: Other nucleotide sequences from this sample produce the same CDR3. The chain joins TRBV7-9 to TRBJ2-7; TRBD2 might be the D (6 bases). V was pared by 1 base and J by 5 bases, with 9 bases between. CDR1 and CDR2 (germline): SEHNR, FQNEAQ (reference sequence). This CDR3 contains 13 residues. This CDR3 is CASSLGGGDEQYF. The CDR3 coding sequence is TGTGCCAGCAGCTTAGGAGGAGGGGACGAGCAGTACTTC.

J is TRBJ1-1 and V is TRBV28; D uncertain. V was pared by 6 bases and J by 5 bases, with 16 bases between. The V gene's germline CDR1 is MDHEN and CDR2 SYDVKM. This CDR3 has 14 amino acids. The CDR3 nucleotides read TGTGCCAGCAGGACGTGGGGAGGAGAGACTGAAGCTTTCTTT. Translation: CASRTWGGETEAFF. Using reference TRBV28 and TRBJ1-1 for the parts outside the CDR3, the full variable domain is DVKVTQSSRYLVKRTGEKVFLECVQDMDHENMFWYRQDPGLGLRLIYFSYDVKMKEKGDIPEGYSVSREKKERFSLILESASTNQTSMYLCASRTWGGETEAFFGQGTRLTVV.

The chain uses TRBV6-5 and TRBJ1-2; a weak D match, TRBD1 (6 bases). The germline V gene has CDR1 MNHEY and CDR2 SVGAGI. Trimming pared 5 bases from V and 3 bases from J, leaving 13 bases between. This CDR3 has 14 residues. CDR3 in amino acids: CASSRTQGDYGYTF. The CDR3 DNA follows: TGTGCCAGCAGTAGAACACAGGGAGACTATGGCTACACCTTC.

The rearrangement links TRBV9 to TRBJ2-1, with 12 bases fitting TRBD2. The CDR3 spans 18 residues. V trimming: 0 bases; J trimming: 5 bases; junction bases outside the gene matches: 9. Germline assignment: CDR1 SGDLS and CDR2 YYNGEE. The CDR3 protein is CASSVVPTSGSGNNEQFF. The DNA for the CDR3 is TGTGCCAGCAGCGTAGTCCCGACTAGCGGGAGTGGCAACAATGAGCAGTTCTTC. The whole variable domain, filled in from reference TRBV9 and TRBJ2-1, reads DSGVTQTPKHLITATGQRVTLRCSPRSGDLSVYWYQQSLDQGLQFLIQYYNGEERAKGNILERFSAQQFPDLHSELNLSSLELGDSALYFCASSVVPTSGSGNNEQFFGPGTRLTVL.

The chain joins TRBV28 to TRBJ1-2; possibly TRBD1 for D (6 bases). CDR3 length: 12 residues. Germline lookup yields CDR1 MDHEN and CDR2 SYDVKM. The V gene lost 7 bases and the J gene lost 1 base, with 7 bases spanning the gap. CDR3 sequence reads: CASKQGNYGYTF. For the CDR3, the DNA is TGTGCCAGCAAACAGGGTAACTATGGCTACACCTTC.

This rearrangement joins TRBV6-5 to TRBJ2-1; 9 nucleotides line up with TRBD2. CDR1 is MNHEY, CDR2 SVGAGI, per germline. Trimming removed 4 bases from V and 6 bases from J; junction bases left unmatched: 4. The CDR3 sequence is 14 residues long. The CDR3 nucleotides read TGTGCCAGCAGTTCCGGACTAGCGCGCAATGAGCAGTTCTTC. As protein: CASSSGLARNEQFF.

Many counts were recorded for this clone. Given the absence of the conserved phenylalanine or tryptophan at the CDR3 end, a read error is likely. The DNA is left out, because the CDR3 cannot be placed on it with certainty; the CDR3 is given as TCRdb lists it. The V gene is TRBV7-2, the J gene TRBJ1-5. Counting both end residues, the CDR3 totals 14 amino acids. Germline lookup yields CDR1 SGHTA and CDR2 FQGNSA. CDR3 amino acids: CASSLYPLGALGGV.

The chain recombines TRBV6-2 or TRBV6-3 with TRBJ2-1, with no clear D. The CDR3 is 12 amino acids. The germline CDR1 and CDR2 sequences are MNHEY and SVGEGT. V was cut by 6 bases and J by 8 bases, with 11 bases left in between. The CDR3 DNA reads as TGTGCCAGCAGCACCTCGGTCCATGAGCAGTTCTTC. The encoded protein is CASSTSVHEQFF.

This chain connects TRBV18 to TRBJ2-7, with a possible D match to TRBD2 (5 bases). The CDR3 is made up of 14 amino acids. The V end lost 5 bases, the J end lost 5 bases, and 16 bases lay between the germline ends. Germline V lookup: CDR1 KGHSH, CDR2 LQKENI. The CDR3 here is CASSTTLLVHEQYF. CDR3 nucleotides: TGTGCCAGCTCAACGACTTTACTAGTCCACGAGCAGTACTTC. Based on the CDR3 plus reference TRBV18 and TRBJ2-7, the full variable domain is NAGVMQNPRHLVRRRGQEARLRCSPMKGHSHVYWYRQLPEEGLKFMVYLQKENIIDESGMPKERFSAEFPKEGPSILRIQQVVRGDSAAYFCASSTTLLVHEQYFGPGTRLTVT.

This chain links TRBV28 with TRBJ2-4, with TRBD2 as a possible D gene (5 bases). This CDR3 contains 13 residues. Germline values: CDR1 MDHEN, CDR2 SYDVKM. Trimming took off 5 bases at V and 9 bases at J, with 14 bases between the two ends. The CDR3 DNA sequence: TGTGCCAGCAGTCGGGTTGCTGAGGGCATTCAGTACTTC. Translated: CASSRVAEGIQYF. Supplemented by reference TRBV28 and TRBJ2-4, the full variable domain reads DVKVTQSSRYLVKRTGEKVFLECVQDMDHENMFWYRQDPGLGLRLIYFSYDVKMKEKGDIPEGYSVSREKKERFSLILESASTNQTSMYLCASSRVAEGIQYFGAGTRLSVL.

This clone was observed at least ten times. J is TRBJ2-1 and V is TRBV7-6, with D possibly TRBD2 on 9 matching bases. With 5 bases removed from V and 13 bases from J, the gap between germline ends came to 18 bases. This CDR3 region has 13 residues. The germline CDR1 and CDR2 sequences are SGHVS and FNYEAQ. CDR3 protein: CASSQGASGVQFF. CDR3 bases: TGTGCCAGCAGCCAGGGGGCTAGCGGGGTTCAGTTCTTC.

The chain has TRBV7-2 and TRBJ1-6; D remains ambiguous. From germline, CDR1 is SGHTA and CDR2 FQGNSA. The CDR3 is 13 amino acids. V was shortened by 5 bases and J by 9 bases, with 11 bases between the two germline ends. The CDR3, as DNA: TGTGCCAGCAGCCCCTTGGTTAGTTCACCCCTCCACTTT. This translates into CASSPLVSSPLHF.

V and J are TRBV2 and TRBJ1-5; D not resolved. The V end was cut by 9 bases, the J end by 3 bases, with 15 bases between. Germline V gene sequence: CDR1 SNHLY, CDR2 FYNNEI. The CDR3 totals 14 residues. The CDR3 region has the DNA TGTGCCAGGGGAGGGTTGTTTGCCAATCAGCCCCAGCATTTT. As protein: CARGGLFANQPQHF.

The chain carries TRBV14 and TRBJ1-2, with 7 bases lining up with TRBD1. CDR1 and CDR2 from the germline V gene are SGHDN and FVKESK. Trimming took 6 bases from V and 4 from J; bases not matched to a gene: 5. The CDR3 is 13 amino acids. The CDR3 DNA follows: TGTGCCAGCAGACCACAGGGGAGCTATGGCTACACCTTC. Its translation is CASRPQGSYGYTF.

J is TRBJ2-5 and V is TRBV6-1; 8 bases map to TRBD2. The V gene end was trimmed by 4 bases and the J gene end by 2 bases; junction bases not matched to a gene: 12. Germline CDR1 reads MNHNS; CDR2 reads SASEGT. The CDR3 totals 17 residues. As DNA, the CDR3 is TGTGCCAGCAGTGGTGTGTCTAGCGGGTCTCCACAAGAGACCCAGTACTTC. Encoded protein: CASSGVSSGSPQETQYF.

J is TRBJ2-2 and V is TRBV2, with D possibly TRBD1 on 5 matching bases. Germline V gene data show CDR1 as SNHLY and CDR2 as FYNNEI. This CDR3 is 15 amino acids long. V lost 3 bases and J 3 bases, leaving 11 bases between the germline ends. In DNA, the CDR3 is TGTGCCAGCAGTGAGCTTGCAGGGTACACCGGGGAGCTGTTTTTT. It translates to CASSELAGYTGELFF. Full variable domain (rest looked up from reference TRBV2 and TRBJ2-2): EPEVTQTPSHQVTQMGQEVILRCVPISNHLYFYWYRQILGQKVEFLVSFYNNEISEKSEIFDDQFSVERPDGSNFTLKIRSTKLEDSAMYFCASSELAGYTGELFFGEGSRLTVL.

The chain uses TRBV3-1 (or the pseudogene TRBV3-2) and TRBJ2-7, with TRBD2 as a possible D gene (5 bases). The germline V gene has CDR1 LGHDT and CDR2 YNNKEL (reference sequence). The length of the CDR3 is 17 residues. V lost 6 bases, J lost 0 bases, and 21 bases lay in between. As DNA, the CDR3 is TGTGCCAGCAGTAACAGCCACCGGGATGGGAGCTCCTACGAGCAGTACTTC. Its protein product is CASSNSHRDGSSYEQYF.

The V gene is TRBV20-1, the J gene TRBJ2-3, with 7 bases identical to TRBD2. Germline V gives CDR1 DFQATT, CDR2 SNEGSKA (reference sequence). The CDR3 is 12 residues long. Trimming cost V 3 bases and J 6 bases; bases outside gene matches: 3. The CDR3 spells CSASVLADTQYF. For the CDR3, the DNA is TGCAGTGCTAGTGTACTAGCGGATACGCAGTATTTT.

The rearrangement joins TRBV3-1 (or the pseudogene TRBV3-2) to TRBJ1-2, with D perhaps matching TRBD1 (5 bases). The length of the CDR3 is 14 residues. Germline V CDR1 and CDR2: LGHDT, YNNKEL (reference sequence). V dropped 1 base and J dropped 3 bases, with 9 bases sitting between them. The CDR3 DNA reads as TGTGCCAGCAGCCAAGGCCCGGGGGACTATGGCTACACCTTC. Its protein product is CASSQGPGDYGYTF.

The DNA of the CDR3 is TGCGCCAGCAGCCAGGCAACCATGAAGACCCAGTACTTC. Its protein product is CASSQATMKTQYF. V is TRBV4-3 and J is TRBJ2-5; D call uncertain. The CDR3 runs to 13 residues. The germline V and J ends were trimmed by 3 bases and 6 bases, with 11 bases remaining between them. Germline loops: CDR1 LGHNA, CDR2 YSLEER.

The chain links TRBV7-8 to TRBJ2-3; 10 bases map to TRBD2. This CDR3 is 20 amino acids long. CDR1 and CDR2 from the germline V gene are SGHVS and FQNEAQ. Trimming at V came to 4 bases and at J to 2 bases, leaving 18 bases not matched to a gene. The chain's CDR3 is CASSSLGLAGEGGPTDTQYF. CDR3 DNA sequence: TGTGCCAGCAGCTCCCTAGGGCTAGCGGGAGAGGGGGGCCCCACAGATACGCAGTATTTT.

The chain combines TRBV28 with TRBJ1-1; TRBD1 matches 8 bases. CDR1 is MDHEN and CDR2 is SYDVKM in the germline V gene. The CDR3 consists of 15 residues. J gave up 3 bases and V 8 bases, and 11 bases lay outside the gene matches. The CDR3 sequence is CASPGTGGWDTEAFF. In DNA form, the CDR3 reads TGTGCCAGCCCCGGGACAGGCGGTTGGGACACTGAAGCTTTCTTT. The entire variable domain, with the rest obtained from reference TRBV28 and TRBJ1-1, is as follows: DVKVTQSSRYLVKRTGEKVFLECVQDMDHENMFWYRQDPGLGLRLIYFSYDVKMKEKGDIPEGYSVSREKKERFSLILESASTNQTSMYLCASPGTGGWDTEAFFGQGTRLTVV.

This chain connects TRBV24-1 to TRBJ1-2; perhaps TRBD1 as D (6 bases). Germline-derived CDR1 and CDR2 are KGHDR and SFDVKD. The CDR3 consists of 14 residues. Deletions cut 0 bases from V and 6 bases from J, with 10 bases between. The CDR3, as DNA: TGTGCCACCAGTGATTTGGGCCAGGGGCATGGCTACACCTTC. As protein: CATSDLGQGHGYTF.

This rearrangement joins TRBV29-1 to TRBJ2-5, with 7 positions matching TRBD2. The CDR3 is made up of 13 amino acids. Trimming at V came to 7 bases and at J to 5 bases, leaving 10 bases not matched to a gene. Looked up from germline, CDR1 is SQVTM and CDR2 is ANQGSEA. The CDR3 coding sequence is TGCAGCGCCGAGCGGGACCGCCAGGAGACCCAGTACTTC. Translated: CSAERDRQETQYF.

The chain has TRBV6-2 or TRBV6-3 and TRBJ2-1, with 12 bases that match TRBD2. Germline CDR1 MNHEY, CDR2 SVGEGT. V lost 3 bases and J lost 11; bases outside the gene matches: 8. The CDR3 loop spans 15 amino acids. The CDR3 nucleotides are TGTGCCAGCAGTTATGCCCGGACTAGCGGGAATCAGCAGTTCTTC. Protein product: CASSYARTSGNQQFF.